These 3 T cell receptor beta chains share one sample of origin, sequenced in a study of cytomegalovirus exposure and HLA in healthy donors. The PCR contained 60 Vbeta and 13 Jbeta primers. Assay used: immunoSEQ multiplex PCR; TCRdb lists only in-frame clones, some missing. The data contain more than 95,000 clones, roughly 76% of them singletons. Material for sequencing was PBMCs. Source of these receptors: a woman in her sixties or seventies in good health and CMV-seropositive.

This chain joins TRBV10-3 and TRBJ2-5; 10 bases are a match to TRBD1. The CDR3 length is 14 residues. Trimming at V came to 5 bases and at J to 11 bases, leaving 11 bases not matched to a gene. CDR1 ENHRY and CDR2 SYGVKD come from the germline V gene. CDR3 loop: CAISPWTGGLEQYF. As DNA, the CDR3 is TGTGCCATCAGTCCCTGGACAGGGGGGTTGGAGCAGTACTTC.

The chain is built from TRBV9 and TRBJ1-2, with TRBD1 matching over 8 bases. The CDR3 has 15 residues. CDR1 and CDR2 (germline): SGDLS, YYNGEE. V trimming: 4 bases; J trimming: 3 bases; junction bases outside the gene matches: 8. The CDR3 DNA reads TGTGCCAGCAGCCCGCGGACAGGGTCTTACTATGGCTACACCTTC. This gives the protein CASSPRTGSYYGYTF.

This clone was seen only a few times. This chain uses TRBV19 with TRBJ1-1; 9 bases match TRBD1. The CDR3 contains 14 residues. Germline trimming cut 8 bases from V and 1 base from J; bases unmatched to any gene: 5. The germline V gene has CDR1 LNHDA and CDR2 SQIVND (reference sequence). The CDR3 DNA sequence: TGTGCCAGTGTTCCGGGACAGGGGAACACTGAAGCTTTCTTT. This translates into CASVPGQGNTEAFF.